This T cell receptor beta chain came from a study of shared clonotypes between healthy human individuals. Study in general: The cohort had two women and a few men, ages 18 to 49. Three plates were used per donor for CD4 naive, three for CD4 memory, two for CD8 naive and one for CD8 memory.

V was shortened by 5 bases and J by 10 bases, with 15 bases between the two germline ends. The CDR3 contains 13 residues. Germline V lookup: CDR1 SNHLY, CDR2 FYNNEI. TCRdb's table, derived via immunoSEQ multiplex PCR, lists solely in-frame clones and lacks some. The sample has around 750,000 clones, around 67% seen once; the top ten hold less than 2%. Everyone who donated was a Caucasian adult who lived in Nashville, Tennessee. The sample consisted of memory CD4+ T cells sorted from blood. Subset indicated: CD45RA-negative fraction. The sequence was obtained from a woman aged 30 to 39 in good health. V usage is TRBV2 and J usage is TRBJ2-1; possible D gene TRBD2, 6 bases. The CDR3 protein is CASSTRERGEQFF. The CDR3 DNA sequence: TGTGCCAGCAGTACCCGGGAGCGCGGGGAGCAGTTCTTC.